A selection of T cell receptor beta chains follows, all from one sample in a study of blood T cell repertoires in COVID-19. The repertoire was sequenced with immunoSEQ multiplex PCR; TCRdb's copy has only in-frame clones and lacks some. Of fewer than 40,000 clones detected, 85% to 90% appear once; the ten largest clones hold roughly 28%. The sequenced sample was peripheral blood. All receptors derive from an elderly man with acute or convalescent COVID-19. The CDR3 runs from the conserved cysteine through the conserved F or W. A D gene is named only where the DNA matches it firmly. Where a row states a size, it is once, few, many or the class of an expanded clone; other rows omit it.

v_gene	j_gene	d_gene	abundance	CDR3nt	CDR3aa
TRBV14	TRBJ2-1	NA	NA	TGTGCCAGCAGCCAAGCCCCCCCACAGCGGTCAAACTCCTACAATGAGCAGTTCTTC	CASSQAPPQRSNSYNEQFF
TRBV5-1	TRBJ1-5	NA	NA	TGCGCCAGCAGCTTGGAGGCAGGGTATCAGCCCCAGCATTTT	CASSLEAGYQPQHF
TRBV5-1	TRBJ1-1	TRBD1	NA	TGCGCCAGCAGCTCCACGCCGGGGACAGCCACTGAAGCTTTCTTT	CASSSTPGTATEAFF
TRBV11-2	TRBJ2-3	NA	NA	TGTGCCAGCAGCCCAAGGGGGTTTAGTCCAGATACGCAGTATTTT	CASSPRGFSPDTQYF
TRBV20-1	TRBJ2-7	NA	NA	TGCAGTGCTAGTTCCTCGACTCGCGAGCAGTACTTC	CSASSSTREQYF
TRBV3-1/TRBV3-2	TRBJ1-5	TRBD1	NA	TGTGCCAGCTCGGGACAGGGAGGCAATCAGCCCCAGCATTTT	CASSGQGGNQPQHF
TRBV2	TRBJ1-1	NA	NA	TGTGCCATCTTGGGGCAGAGGACTGAAGCTTTCTTT	CAILGQRTEAFF
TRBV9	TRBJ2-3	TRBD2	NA	TGTGCCAGCAGCGGACTAGCGGGAACAGATACGCAGTATTTT	CASSGLAGTDTQYF
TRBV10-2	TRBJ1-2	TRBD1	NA	TGCGCCAGCAGTAGGACAGGGGGCGCATCGAACTATGGCTACACCTTC	CASSRTGGASNYGYTF
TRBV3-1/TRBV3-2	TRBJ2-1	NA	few	TGTGCCAGCAGCCCCCGCCTGCGGGGGCACAATGAGCAGTTCTTC	CASSPRLRGHNEQFF
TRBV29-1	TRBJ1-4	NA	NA	TGCAGCGTTGAAGTTACGCACGGCGGTGAAAAACTGTTTTTT	CSVEVTHGGEKLFF
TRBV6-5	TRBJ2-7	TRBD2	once	TGTGCCAGCAGGCAAGATAGCGGGACCTACGAGCAGTACTTC	CASRQDSGTYEQYF
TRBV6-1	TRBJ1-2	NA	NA	TGTGCCAGCAGTGAAGCGCTGTCCACCGGGAGAAACTATGGCTACACCTTC	CASSEALSTGRNYGYTF
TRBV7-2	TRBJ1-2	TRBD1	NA	TGTGCCAGCAGTTCCGGGGACAGGCCCTCTGGGGGCTACACCTTC	CASSSGDRPSGGYTF
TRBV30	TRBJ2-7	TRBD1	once	TGTGCCTGGAGGCTACAGGGGGCGCGCGAGCAGTACTTC	CAWRLQGAREQYF
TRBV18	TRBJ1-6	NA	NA	TGTGCCAGCTCGGGCGAGGGCGCGAATTCACCCCTTCACTTT	CASSGEGANSPLHF
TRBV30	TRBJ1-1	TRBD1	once	TGTGCCTGGAGAAGGGGGCGGACTGAAGCTTTCTTT	CAWRRGRTEAFF
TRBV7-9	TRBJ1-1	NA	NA	TGTGCCAGCAGCTTAACTAACAGGGCTGAAGCTTTCTTT	CASSLTNRAEAFF
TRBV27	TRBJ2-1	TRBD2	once	TGTGCCAGCAGGCCCACTAGCGGGACCCTTTCCTACAATGAGCAGTTCTTC	CASRPTSGTLSYNEQFF
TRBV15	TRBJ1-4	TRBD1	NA	TGTGCCACCAGCAAGGGACAGCAGAATGAAAAACTGTTTTTT	CATSKGQQNEKLFF
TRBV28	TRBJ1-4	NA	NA	TGTGCCAGCAGTTACCTGCCGGGGGCTAATGAAAAACTGTTTTTT	CASSYLPGANEKLFF
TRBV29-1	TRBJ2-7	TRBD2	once	TGCAGCATACGACTAGCGGGCGGCGGCGAGCAGTACTTC	CSIRLAGGGEQYF
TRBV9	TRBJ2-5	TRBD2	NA	TGTGCCAGCAGCGCCAGGACTAGCGGACAAGAGACCCAGTACTTC	CASSARTSGQETQYF
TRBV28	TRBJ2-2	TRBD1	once	TGTGCCACCACCGGGACAGCCAACACCGGGGAGCTGTTTTTT	CATTGTANTGELFF
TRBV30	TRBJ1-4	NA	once	TGTGCCTGGAGTGTACTTGATGGAAAACTGTTTTTT	CAWSVLDGKLFF
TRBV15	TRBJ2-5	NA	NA	TGTGCCACCCAGAGAGGGACTTCTAGAGAGACCCAGTACTTC	CATQRGTSRETQYF
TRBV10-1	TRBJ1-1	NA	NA	TGCGCCAGCAGTGAATCAGGGCACACTGAAGCTTTCTTT	CASSESGHTEAFF
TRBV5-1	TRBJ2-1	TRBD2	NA	TGCGCCAGCAGCCCCGCCGTTGGACTAGCGGAGTTAGGTGGGGAGCAGTTCTTC	CASSPAVGLAELGGEQFF
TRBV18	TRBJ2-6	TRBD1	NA	TGTGCCAGCTCACCAGCGGGACAGGGCTCTGGGGCCAACGTCCTGACTTTC	CASSPAGQGSGANVLTF
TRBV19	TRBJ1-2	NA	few	TGTGCCAGTACCAGGGAAGCTAACTATGGCTACACCTTC	CASTREANYGYTF
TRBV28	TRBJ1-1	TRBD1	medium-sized	TGTGCCAGCAGTACGGCGGCGACAGGGGTGAACACTGAAGCTTTCTTT	CASSTAATGVNTEAFF
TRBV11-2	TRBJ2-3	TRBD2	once	TGTGCCAGCAGTCTTGGACTAGCGGGTCCAGATACGCAGTATTTT	CASSLGLAGPDTQYF
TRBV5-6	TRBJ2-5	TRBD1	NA	TGTGCCAGCAGCTTGAAGGGGACAGGGGTAGAGACCCAGTACTTC	CASSLKGTGVETQYF
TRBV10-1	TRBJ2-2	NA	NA	TGCGCCAGCAGTGAGTCGAGCGAGGGTGGGGAGCTGTTTTTT	CASSESSEGGELFF
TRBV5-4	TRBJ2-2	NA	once	TGTGCCAGCAGCTTGGGGGCCCCAGGTACCACCGGGGAGCTGTTTTTT	CASSLGAPGTTGELFF
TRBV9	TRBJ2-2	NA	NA	TGTGCCAGCAGCGTAGGAAGGTTGGCGGGATTAAGGACCGGGGAGCTGTTTTTT	CASSVGRLAGLRTGELFF
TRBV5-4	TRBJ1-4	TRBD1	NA	TGTGCCAGCAGCGACCGGACAGGGCTCGCAACTAATGAAAAACTGTTTTTT	CASSDRTGLATNEKLFF
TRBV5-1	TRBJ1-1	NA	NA	TGCGCCAGCAGCCGAACCGGGTCCACTACCGACACTGAAGCTTTCTTT	CASSRTGSTTDTEAFF
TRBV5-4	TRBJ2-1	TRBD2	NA	TGTGCCAGCAGCTTCGGGACTAGCTCCTACAATGAGCAGTTCTTC	CASSFGTSSYNEQFF
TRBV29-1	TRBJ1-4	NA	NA	TGCAGCGCCCGGGACATCGGGGAAAAACTGTTTTTT	CSARDIGEKLFF
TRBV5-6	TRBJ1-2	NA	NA	TGTGCCAGCAGCTTGCCCTCTTCCTATGGCTACACCTTC	CASSLPSSYGYTF
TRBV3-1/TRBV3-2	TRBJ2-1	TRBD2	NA	TGTGCCAGCAGCGTCCAAGCGGGGCTAGCGCCTACCTCCCCCTACAATGAGCAGTTCTTC	CASSVQAGLAPTSPYNEQFF
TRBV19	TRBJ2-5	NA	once	TGTGCCAGTAGTATGAGGGACACCAAAGAGACCCAGTACTTC	CASSMRDTKETQYF
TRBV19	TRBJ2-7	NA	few	TGTGCCAGTAGTATTAATAGCGGATCCTACGAGCAGTACTTC	CASSINSGSYEQYF
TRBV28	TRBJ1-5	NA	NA	TGTGCCAGCAGTTCCCCGGCGGGAGGGGCTAGGTCTGCCCAGCATTTT	CASSSPAGGARSAQHF
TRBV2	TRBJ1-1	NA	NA	TGTGCCAGCACCCCGATGGGCGGGGGTAGTACTGAAGCTTTCTTT	CASTPMGGGSTEAFF
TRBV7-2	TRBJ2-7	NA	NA	TGTGCCAGCAGCTTAGGGTCCCCTAGCTCCTACGAGCAGTACTTC	CASSLGSPSSYEQYF
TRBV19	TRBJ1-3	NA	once	TGTGCCAGCACAAGGGGGTCTGGAAACACCATATATTTT	CASTRGSGNTIYF
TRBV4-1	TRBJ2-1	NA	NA	TGCGCCAGCAGCCAACGGGAGTCCTACAATGAGCAGTTCTTC	CASSQRESYNEQFF